This T cell receptor beta chain was found in a study of Tregs in tolerant kidney transplant recipients (dated by TCRdb to the late 2010s). General notes on the study: Before combined kidney and bone marrow transplantation, this study identified donor-specific regulatory T cells using TCRbeta sequencing and then followed those same cells after transplant. TCRbeta repertoire sequencing was used in a few healthy controls to compare several methods for expanding Tregs specific for an allogeneic donor. Broader findings and caveats from the paper: The study was constrained by small patient numbers, and validation of the findings is required in larger populations and under other immunosuppression protocols. Expanding Tregs with activated donor B cells appeared to identify the most biologically relevant and donor-specific TCRbeta repertoire. Although technical replication error seemed to be minimal, the question of biological reproducibility was not addressed directly.

Genomic DNA was extracted from sorted cells with the QIAGEN DNeasy Blood and Tissue Kit for TCRbeta CDR3 sequencing. Through immunoSEQ, high-throughput TCRbeta CDR3 sequencing was done commercially, including PCR amplification with internal controls and bias correction. The paper's processing steps were these. Unique productive TCRbeta sequences were defined by CDR3 nucleotide sequence when primers matched and otherwise by CDR3 amino acid sequence together with Vbeta and Jbeta genes. To correct for sorting error, sequences found in more than one sorted population at a frequency ratio of 2:1 or less were discarded, and the remaining shared sequences were assigned to the population with the higher frequency. A sequence counted as donor-reactive if, in CFSE-low cells, the sequence had a frequency of at least 0.01% and was expanded at least 5-fold compared with unstimulated cells. Jensen-Shannon divergence, calculated on the top 100 TCRbeta sequences ranked by frequency, was used to quantify repertoire divergence. For samples with multiple sequencing runs, sorting error was corrected in each run separately before the runs were combined. The table was pulled from immuneACCESS by TCRdb, which kept in-frame rearrangements only. Such tables lose some clones; where checked, under half of the loss comes from unresolved V genes, and the rest has no known cause. V and J calls and clone size are as listed in that table; D and trimming were resolved from the DNA. This sample comprises 46,000 or so clones, about 90% of them detected only once. The biggest ten clones account for about 0.74% of the sample.

A remark on this clone: No antigen is known for it. Base quality data are lacking; no much larger clone is found one base away.

CDR1 SNHLY and CDR2 FYNNEI were looked up in the germline V gene. Trimming takes 11 bases from V and 3 bases from J, and the germline ends sit 17 bases apart. The CDR3 runs 14 residues from the cysteine to the phenylalanine. CDR3 DNA is the only sequence kept; it has 42 bases, read in frame from the first base. Thawed PBMCs were FACS-sorted into unstimulated Tregs (CD4+CD25+CD127-), CD4+ non-Tregs (CD4+CD25-), CD4 cells and CD8 cells. Prior to Treg sorting, thawed PBMCs were rested overnight with 200 IU/ml IL-2 at 37 degrees C. Blood from healthy controls was obtained either from healthy volunteers or as purchased buffy coats. Healthy control blood was processed to PBMCs by Ficoll density gradient and cryopreserved, and patient PBMCs were collected before and after transplant.

The sample taken for sequencing was Tregs from blood. The clonotype originates from a human donor in good health. In this chain, TRBV2 is recombined with TRBJ2-1; the D gene is possibly TRBD1 or TRBD2, with 5 bases matching each. The CDR3 in this case is CASQGTGYYNEQFF. The DNA sequence is as follows: TGTGCCTCCCAGGGAACGGGATACTACAATGAGCAGTTCTTC.